What follows are 29 T cell receptor beta chains derived from one specimen sequenced in a study of a mutant IDH1 vaccine in newly diagnosed glioma. The time point here: week 5, during vaccination. The study gave 300 ug of mutant IDH1 20-mer peptide per vaccine dose, with topical imiquimod. Produced via immunoSEQ multiplex PCR; TCRdb's table is partial and in-frame only. This table holds over 50,000 clones, 80% to 90% found once. Which antigens these TCRs recognize remains unknown. Sequenced here: PBMCs, sampled from a glioma patient whose treatment included an IDH1 peptide vaccine. Receptor source: a woman aged 40-49 years with glioma.

The chain has TRBV19 and TRBJ2-2; perhaps TRBD2 as D (5 bases). CDR1 is LNHDA and CDR2 is SQIVND in the germline V gene (reference sequence). The CDR3 has 17 residues. The V end was cut by 5 bases, the J end by 4 bases, with 20 bases between. CDR3 in amino acids: CASSVLWRTARTGELFF. CDR3 DNA: TGTGCCAGTAGTGTTCTTTGGAGGACGGCCCGCACCGGGGAGCTGTTTTTT. Looking up the rest from reference TRBV19 and TRBJ2-2 gives the full variable domain: DGGITQSPKYLFRKEGQNVTLSCEQNLNHDAMYWYRQDPGQGLRLIYYSQIVNDFQKGDIAEGYSVSREKKESFPLTVTSAQKNPTAFYLCASSVLWRTARTGELFFGEGSRLTVL.

This clone was recorded only once. The J gene is TRBJ2-7, the V gene TRBV6-1; perhaps TRBD2 as D (6 bases). Deletions cut 6 bases from V and 0 bases from J, with 15 bases between. Looked up from germline, CDR1 is MNHNS and CDR2 is SASEGT. The CDR3 extends over 15 amino acids. The CDR3 DNA is TGTGCCAGCAGCCTAACCGGGACTGACTCCTACGAGCAGTACTTC. This gives the protein CASSLTGTDSYEQYF.

V usage is TRBV2 and J usage is TRBJ2-7, with D uncertain. Germline values: CDR1 SNHLY, CDR2 FYNNEI. The CDR3 is made up of 14 amino acids. Trimming pared 9 bases from V and 0 bases from J, leaving 15 bases between. The CDR3 DNA sequence: TGTGCCAGTGAGGACGGCTTCTTCTCCTACGAGCAGTACTTC. Translation gives CASEDGFFSYEQYF. Complete variable domain (other parts from reference TRBV2 and TRBJ2-7): EPEVTQTPSHQVTQMGQEVILRCVPISNHLYFYWYRQILGQKVEFLVSFYNNEISEKSEIFDDQFSVERPDGSNFTLKIRSTKLEDSAMYFCASEDGFFSYEQYFGPGTRLTVT.

The V call is TRBV10-1, the J call TRBJ2-5; 7 bases are a match to TRBD1. V gave up 4 bases and J gave up 5 bases; unmatched junction bases: 7. This CDR3 is 14 amino acids long. Per germline, CDR1 WNHNN and CDR2 SYGVQD (reference sequence). The CDR3, as DNA: TGCGCCAGCAGTGCTGGGACAGCTAGGGAGACCCAGTACTTC. Protein: CASSAGTARETQYF.

This chain connects TRBV19 to TRBJ2-7, with 8 nucleotides matching TRBD1. With 1 base clipped from V and 2 bases from J, the junction kept 1 base outside the gene matches. Germline values: CDR1 LNHDA, CDR2 SQIVND (reference sequence). The CDR3 extends over 14 amino acids. The CDR3 reads CASSIGTGTYEQYF. CDR3 nucleotides: TGTGCCAGTAGTATAGGGACAGGGACCTACGAGCAGTACTTC.

The genes are TRBV5-1 and TRBJ2-3; D remains ambiguous. Trimming pared 0 bases from V and 1 base from J, leaving 12 bases between. Germline V gives CDR1 SGHRS, CDR2 YFSETQ. The length of the CDR3 is 16 residues. The CDR3 protein is CASSLADIPRTDTQYF. DNA for the CDR3: TGCGCCAGCAGCTTGGCTGATATCCCCCGCACAGATACGCAGTATTTT.

This chain links TRBV5-1 with TRBJ1-1; D gene uncertain. This CDR3 spans 14 amino acids. The V gene lost 0 bases and the J gene lost 0 bases, with 6 bases spanning the gap. Germline CDR1 SGHRS, CDR2 YFSETQ. CDR3 sequence: CASSLAIMNTEAFF. The CDR3, as DNA: TGCGCCAGCAGCTTGGCGATTATGAACACTGAAGCTTTCTTT.

The gene calls are TRBV28 and TRBJ1-5, with a weak D call TRBD1 (6 bases). CDR3 length equals 15 residues. Germline V gene data show CDR1 as MDHEN and CDR2 as SYDVKM. The V end was cut by 5 bases, the J end by 3 bases, with 14 bases between. CDR3 coding DNA: TGTGCCAGCAGTGATCAGTCAGGGGTCAATCAGCCCCAGCATTTT. This translates into CASSDQSGVNQPQHF.

The V call is TRBV2, the J call TRBJ1-2; TRBD1 agrees at 9 bases. The ends lost 4 bases at V and 4 bases at J; junction bases unmatched: 7. There are 15 residues in the CDR3. Per germline, CDR1 SNHLY and CDR2 FYNNEI. For the CDR3, the DNA is TGTGCCAGCAGTGGATCGGGACAGGGCACCTATGGCTACACCTTC. Translation: CASSGSGQGTYGYTF.

This chain joins TRBV4-3 and TRBJ2-1; D is possibly TRBD2 (7 bases). There are 18 residues in the CDR3. The germline V and J ends were trimmed by 2 bases and 5 bases, with 22 bases remaining between them. Germline CDR1 LGHNA, CDR2 YSLEER. CDR3 loop: CASSQTVRGRGAHNEQFF. The CDR3 DNA is TGCGCCAGCAGCCAAACCGTCCGAGGTCGGGGGGCGCACAATGAGCAGTTCTTC.

This rearrangement joins TRBV5-1 to TRBJ2-1; D is ambiguous. CDR1 is SGHRS, CDR2 YFSETQ, per germline. The V end was cut by 5 bases, the J end by 1 base, with 13 bases between. The CDR3 has 15 amino acids. The CDR3 reads CASRPPVGSYNEQFF. Here the CDR3 DNA reads TGCGCCAGCAGACCCCCTGTTGGGTCCTACAATGAGCAGTTCTTC.

This chain connects TRBV11-2 to TRBJ2-1; no clear D gene. The V gene's germline CDR1 is SGHAT and CDR2 FQNNGV. CDR3 length: 12 residues. Deletions cut 0 bases from V and 8 bases from J, with 5 bases between. CDR3 region: CASSLDPYEQFF. Here the CDR3 DNA reads TGTGCCAGCAGCTTAGATCCCTATGAGCAGTTCTTC.

As DNA, the CDR3 is TGCGCCAGCAGCCCCCGGTTGGGCAAACAGGGGGCTGGGACTGAAGCTTTCTTT. Translated, it gives CASSPRLGKQGAGTEAFF. The chain employs TRBV5-1 and TRBJ1-1; TRBD1 matches 9 bases. CDR3 length: 18 amino acids. The V and J ends lost 4 bases and 5 bases, in that order; junction bases with no gene match: 18. Germline V lookup: CDR1 SGHRS, CDR2 YFSETQ.

V is TRBV25-1 and J is TRBJ2-2; 9 bases line up with TRBD1. The CDR3 is 14 residues long. The trim removed 4 bases at V and 6 bases at J, leaving 3 bases unmatched. Germline loops: CDR1 MGHDK, CDR2 SYGVNS. The CDR3, as DNA: TGTGCCAGCAGTGCCACAGGGGGCGCCGGGGAGCTGTTTTTT. Translated, it gives CASSATGGAGELFF.

This chain links TRBV5-1 with TRBJ1-1, with 10 bases fitting TRBD1. V shed 3 bases and J 0 bases; nucleotides not matched to a gene: 8. The CDR3 covers 17 residues. Germline values: CDR1 SGHRS, CDR2 YFSETQ. The CDR3 DNA is TGCGCCAGCAGCTGGGGGGGGACAGGGGTTGTGAACACTGAAGCTTTCTTT. Amino acid sequence: CASSWGGTGVVNTEAFF.

The genes are TRBV6-5 and TRBJ1-1, with D uncertain. V dropped 0 bases and J dropped 1 base, with 3 bases sitting between them. The CDR3 has 13 residues. Germline V gives CDR1 MNHEY, CDR2 SVGAGI. CDR3 residues: CASSYSRNTEAFF. CDR3 bases: TGTGCCAGCAGTTACTCCAGGAACACTGAAGCTTTCTTT.

This clone has only a few counts. V is TRBV28 and J is TRBJ2-3, with 9 bases matching TRBD2. This CDR3 region has 14 residues. Trimming cost V 3 bases and J 3 bases; bases outside gene matches: 1. Germline CDR1 reads MDHEN; CDR2 reads SYDVKM. CDR3 protein: CASSFLAGTDTQYF. As DNA, the CDR3 is TGTGCCAGCAGTTTTCTAGCGGGAACAGATACGCAGTATTTT.

The chain couples TRBV18 to TRBJ1-1, with 10 bases that match TRBD1. V trimming: 6 bases; J trimming: 1 base; junction bases outside the gene matches: 2. The CDR3 sequence is 14 residues long. The germline V gene has CDR1 KGHSH and CDR2 LQKENI. The CDR3 nucleotides are TGTGCCAGCTCTCGGGACAGGGGGAACACTGAAGCTTTCTTT. Amino acids: CASSRDRGNTEAFF.

The V call is TRBV10-3, the J call TRBJ2-1; weak D call: TRBD1 (6 bases). The CDR3 totals 17 residues. CDR1 is ENHRY and CDR2 is SYGVKD in the germline V gene. V lost 10 bases, J lost 7 bases, and 29 bases lay in between. CDR3 in DNA: TGTGCCACCAAAAGACAAATTCGGTTGAAGGGGGAGAATGAGCAGTTCTTC. It codes for CATKRQIRLKGENEQFF.

This sequence joins TRBV30 and TRBJ1-4; no firm D call. CDR1 is GTSNPN and CDR2 is SVGIG in the germline V gene (reference sequence). This CDR3 region has 12 residues. V gave up 2 bases and J gave up 7 bases, with 8 bases separating them. The CDR3 nucleotides read TGTGCCTGGAGTTCCAACCCTGAAAAACTGTTTTTT. Amino acids: CAWSSNPEKLFF.

CDR3 nucleotides: TGCGCCAGCAGCCAAAAGAAGTGGGGAACACGCGAGCAGTACTTC. Its protein product is CASSQKKWGTREQYF. The chain joins TRBV4-3 to TRBJ2-7; D is unclear. Trimming took off 2 bases at V and 6 bases at J, with 17 bases between the two ends. Germline CDR1 reads LGHNA; CDR2 reads YSLEER. This CDR3 contains 15 residues.

This clone was recorded only once. The chain is built from TRBV29-1 and TRBJ1-5, with 8 bases that match TRBD1. The germline CDR1 and CDR2 sequences are SQVTM and ANQGSEA. Trimming took 6 bases from V and 11 from J; bases not matched to a gene: 12. The CDR3 spans 13 residues. CDR3 amino acids: CSVRDRLSMTQHF. The CDR3 coding sequence is TGCAGCGTCCGGGACAGGTTGTCAATGACCCAGCATTTT.

This clone has just one count. The junction departs from the called germline gene at one end, perhaps through a read error. The chain links TRBV7-7 to TRBJ2-1; D is undetermined. CDR1 is SSHAT and CDR2 is FNYEAQ in the germline V gene (reference sequence). This CDR3 comprises 13 residues. CDR3 sequence reads: CASSPDHGDEQFF. In nucleotides, the CDR3 is TGTGCTAGCAGCCCGGACCATGGGGATGAGCAGTTCTTC.

The gene calls are TRBV27 and TRBJ2-1; 11 bases line up with TRBD2. Germline values: CDR1 MNHEY, CDR2 SMNVEV (reference sequence). V was pared by 0 bases and J by 8 bases, with 6 bases of the junction left unmatched. The CDR3 sequence is 16 residues long. The CDR3 bases are TGTGCCAGCAGTTTATCCCGACTAGCGGGGCCTGATGAGCAGTTCTTC. Protein sequence: CASSLSRLAGPDEQFF.

In nucleotides, the CDR3 is TGCGCCAGCAGCTTAAACCGGGACAGGGGTCTCCGCTATAGCAATCAGCCCCAGCATTTT. Protein: CASSLNRDRGLRYSNQPQHF. This chain connects TRBV5-1 to TRBJ1-5; TRBD1 agrees at 10 bases. Germline lookup yields CDR1 SGHRS and CDR2 YFSETQ. After removal of 2 bases from V and 0 bases from J, the junction contained 14 bases not matched to a gene. The CDR3 is 20 amino acids.

J is TRBJ2-5 and V is TRBV9; 13 bases are a match to TRBD2. The CDR3 is 17 amino acids. Germline CDR1 and CDR2: SGDLS and YYNGEE. V was pared by 4 bases and J by 4 bases, with 10 bases of the junction left unmatched. CDR3 region: CASSRTSGSPPGETQYF. CDR3 in DNA: TGTGCCAGCAGCAGGACTAGCGGGAGTCCCCCCGGAGAGACCCAGTACTTC.

This clone is medium-sized (0.01 to 0.1%). The chain carries TRBV2 and TRBJ1-5, with 12 bases matching TRBD1. The CDR3 has 15 residues. V dropped 6 bases and J dropped 5; count of bases not matched to a gene: 5. Germline CDR1 is SNHLY and CDR2 is FYNNEI. The chain's CDR3 is CASRLGTGGYQPQHF. CDR3 sequence (DNA): TGTGCCAGCAGACTAGGGACAGGGGGCTATCAGCCCCAGCATTTT.

The rearrangement uses TRBV6-5 and TRBJ2-7; D is ambiguous. The germline CDR1 and CDR2 sequences are MNHEY and SVGAGI. V was clipped by 0 bases and J by 0 bases, with 12 bases between them. This CDR3 has 16 residues. The CDR3: CASSYSAATYSYEQYF. CDR3 DNA sequence: TGTGCCAGCAGTTACTCCGCCGCGACTTACTCCTACGAGCAGTACTTC.

This chain uses TRBV7-2 with TRBJ1-5; TRBD1 is a possible D gene (6 bases). Trimming took off 4 bases at V and 3 bases at J, with 10 bases between the two ends. Germline assignment: CDR1 SGHTA and CDR2 FQGNSA. The CDR3 spans 14 residues. The CDR3 DNA follows: TGTGCCAGCAGCTATAACAGGGTCAATCAGCCCCAGCATTTT. Translating it yields CASSYNRVNQPQHF.